The T cell receptor (beta chain) described here comes from a study of early T cells in non-severe SARS-CoV-2 infection. In the study overall: Unsorted whole-blood RNA was sequenced in bulk, leaving chains unpaired.

This clonotype was detected only a few times. Researchers attached unique molecular identifiers to individual cDNA molecules. TCRdb redid the calling of the 5' RACE reads with MiXCR, one entry per CDR3 protein. The sample has 55,000 to 75,000 distinct CDR3 sequences, under 13% seen once. The CDR3 spans 13 residues. The V gene lost 5 bases and the J gene lost 6 bases, with 11 bases spanning the gap. The rearrangement uses TRBV12-3 or TRBV12-4 and TRBJ2-1; D ambiguous. Sequenced material: whole blood. The receptor's source is an adult who was a healthcare worker with PCR-confirmed SARS-CoV-2 infection or an uninfected control (not recorded which). CDR3 nucleotides: TGTGCCAGCAGTACGAACCTTCCCAATGAGCAGTTCTTC. Translation: CASSTNLPNEQFF.